This passage covers 17 T cell receptor beta chains from one sample sequenced in a study of T cell repertoires in cytomegalovirus infection. Each CDR3 protein gets one entry after TCRdb re-called the reads with MiXCR. The table lists approximately 160,000 distinct CDR3 sequences, over 15% of them singletons. Input material: CD8+ T cells from PBMCs. The receptors shown here come from a human donor in good health (CMV status not recorded). Some clones in this sample may be carry-over from other donors' samples.

This clonotype was picked up many times. As DNA, the CDR3 is TGTGCCAGCAGTGAAGTGCAGGGAACTGGGGCCAACGTCCTGACTTTC. It is translated as CASSEVQGTGANVLTF. The chain uses TRBV6-1 and TRBJ2-6, with D possibly being TRBD1 (5 bases). CDR3 length: 16 amino acids. CDR1 and CDR2 (germline): MNHNS, SASEGT. Trimming shortened V by 1 base and J by 2 bases, and 9 bases separated the two germline ends.

Here the CDR3 DNA reads TGCGCCAGCAGTGATTCTACCGCCTGGTACGAGCAGTACTTC. Its protein product is CASSDSTAWYEQYF. J is TRBJ2-7 and V is TRBV10-2; D gene ambiguous. The CDR3 totals 14 residues. Germline V gives CDR1 WSHSY, CDR2 SAAADI. Trimming stripped 3 bases from V and 4 bases from J, with 13 bases between.

This clonotype was seen many times. The V and J genes are TRBV11-2 and TRBJ1-1; D perhaps matches TRBD1 (5 bases). The germline V gene encodes CDR1 SGHAT and CDR2 FQNNGV. Deletions cut 5 bases from V and 3 bases from J, with 16 bases between. The CDR3 has 15 amino acids. CDR3 nucleotides: TGTGCCAGCAGCATTTCTCCCGGGACTTACACTGAAGCTTTCTTT. As protein: CASSISPGTYTEAFF.

There are a few counts of this clonotype. This rearrangement joins TRBV7-3 to TRBJ2-1, with TRBD2 matching over 7 bases. The CDR3 is 15 residues long. Losses at the gene ends were 5 bases for V and 3 bases for J; bases not matched to a gene: 7. From germline, CDR1 is SGHTA and CDR2 FQGTGA. The CDR3 is CASSPGERDYNEQFF. CDR3 bases: TGTGCCAGCAGCCCGGGGGAGCGGGACTACAATGAGCAGTTCTTC.

In this sample, this clonotype turned up a few times. The chain employs TRBV7-2 and TRBJ1-5; possibly TRBD1 for D (6 bases). Germline lookup yields CDR1 SGHTA and CDR2 FQGNSA. The CDR3 sequence is 15 residues long. The germline V and J ends were trimmed by 1 base and 4 bases, with 11 bases remaining between them. As DNA, the CDR3 is TGTGCCAGCAGCTTAGGTGGGGGGCAAAATCAGCCCCAGCATTTT. Amino acid sequence: CASSLGGGQNQPQHF.

V gene TRBV2 combines with J gene TRBJ1-2; tentatively, D is TRBD1 (6 bases). The V end was cut by 5 bases, the J end by 4 bases, with 14 bases between. This CDR3 has 14 residues. CDR1 and CDR2 (germline): SNHLY, FYNNEI. CDR3 coding DNA: TGTGCCAGCAGTCCCTTAGGGGGAGCCTATGGCTACACCTTC. Translation gives CASSPLGGAYGYTF.

The rearrangement links TRBV7-9 to TRBJ2-1; TRBD1 agrees at 7 bases. J gave up 15 bases and V 5 bases, and 13 bases lay outside the gene matches. Looked up from germline, CDR1 is SEHNR and CDR2 is FQNEAQ (reference sequence). This CDR3 contains 13 residues. The CDR3 region has the DNA TGTGCCAGCAGCATTCCCGGGACAGCCCCCGGGTTCTTC. Its protein is CASSIPGTAPGFF.

The chain employs TRBV12-3 or TRBV12-4 and TRBJ1-1; no definite D call. Between the trimmed V and J ends, which lost 7 bases and 11 bases, there was a span of 20 bases. The CDR3 length is 13 residues. The CDR3 DNA reads as TGTGCCAGCACCCCGGACGGGAGGGTGTCGGCTTTCTTT. Translated: CASTPDGRVSAFF.

A few counts support this clonotype. The CDR3, as DNA: TGTGCCAGCAGCGTAAGTGGGGGTGACAATCAGCCCCAGCATTTT. The encoded protein is CASSVSGGDNQPQHF. The J gene is TRBJ1-5, the V gene TRBV9; D perhaps matches TRBD1 (5 bases). From germline, CDR1 is SGDLS and CDR2 YYNGEE. V lost 1 base and J lost 3, with 11 bases in between. This CDR3 has 15 residues.

The rearrangement links TRBV7-2 to TRBJ2-7, with 14 bases that match TRBD2. Germline CDR1 reads SGHTA; CDR2 reads FQGNSA. The CDR3 is made up of 17 amino acids. Losses at the gene ends were 5 bases for V and 3 bases for J; bases not matched to a gene: 9. DNA for the CDR3: TGTGCCAGCAGCCCCACTGGGACTAGCGGGAGATACTACGAGCAGTACTTC. Its translation: CASSPTGTSGRYYEQYF. The full variable domain, completed using reference TRBV7-2 and TRBJ2-7, is GAGVSQSPSNKVTEKGKDVELRCDPISGHTALYWYRQSLGQGLEFLIYFQGNSAPDKSGLPSDRFSAERTGGSVSTLTIQRTQQEDSAVYLCASSPTGTSGRYYEQYFGPGTRLTVT.

The genes are TRBV7-2 and TRBJ1-4; D is perhaps TRBD1 (6 bases). V lost 4 bases to trimming and J lost 15 bases, with 12 bases between them. The CDR3 has 11 amino acids. Germline loops: CDR1 SGHTA, CDR2 FQGNSA. The CDR3 region is CASSSSGHVFF. The CDR3 DNA sequence: TGTGCCAGCAGCTCCTCGGGACACGTGTTTTTT.

This clonotype was seen a few times. This may arise from a read error, as a much more abundant clone is one base away. This chain connects TRBV7-9 to TRBJ2-7; the D gene could be TRBD1 or TRBD2 (5 bases each). CDR1 and CDR2 (germline): SEHNR, FQNEAQ (reference sequence). The CDR3 has 14 amino acids. The V gene lost 7 bases and the J gene lost 1 base, with 14 bases spanning the gap. CDR3 DNA sequence: TGTGCCAGCAACCCCGGGACCGGTTCCTACGAGCAGTACTTC. Protein: CASNPGTGSYEQYF.

The sample holds a few counts of this clonotype. The V gene is TRBV7-8, the J gene TRBJ2-5, with 10 bases fitting TRBD1. J gave up 4 bases and V 4 bases, and 9 bases lay outside the gene matches. CDR1 SGHVS and CDR2 FQNEAQ come from the germline V gene. The CDR3 sequence is 16 residues long. CDR3 in amino acids: CASSSKGGQGSETQYF. The CDR3 DNA is TGTGCCAGCAGCTCGAAGGGGGGACAGGGGTCAGAGACCCAGTACTTC. Full variable domain (missing parts from reference TRBV7-8 and TRBJ2-5): GAGVSQSPRYKVAKRGQDVALRCDPISGHVSLFWYQQALGQGPEFLTYFQNEAQLDKSGLPSDRFFAERPEGSVSTLKIQRTQQEDSAVYLCASSSKGGQGSETQYFGPGTRLLVL.

This chain joins TRBV6-2 or TRBV6-3 and TRBJ2-1; 9 bases match TRBD2. CDR3 length equals 14 residues. The ends lost 5 bases at V and 13 bases at J; junction bases unmatched: 12. Germline-derived CDR1 and CDR2 are MNHEY and SVGEGT. CDR3 region: CASSQTSVAGVQFF. The CDR3 nucleotides read TGTGCCAGCAGTCAAACCTCTGTAGCGGGAGTTCAGTTCTTC.

V is TRBV12-3 or TRBV12-4 and J is TRBJ2-1; D unclear. V shed 6 bases and J shed 9 bases, with 12 bases lying between them. There are 12 residues in the CDR3. CDR3 coding DNA: TGTGCCAGCAGCCACCGAGCCCGTGAGCAGTTCTTC. Protein sequence: CASSHRAREQFF.

The chain is built from TRBV23-1 and TRBJ2-7; D may be TRBD1 (6 bases). TRBV23-1 is filed as an ORF, its function uncertain. V was shortened by 0 bases and J by 3 bases, with 12 bases between the two germline ends. This CDR3 contains 15 residues. The CDR3 loop is CASSQSWDTNYEQYF. The CDR3 DNA sequence: TGCGCCAGCAGTCAATCCTGGGACACCAACTACGAGCAGTACTTC.

By sample fraction, this clonotype is medium-sized (0.01 to 0.1%). The chain joins TRBV7-9 to TRBJ1-1; D is undetermined. This CDR3 region has 14 residues. Germline CDR1 reads SEHNR; CDR2 reads FQNEAQ (reference sequence). With 2 bases removed from V and 0 bases from J, the gap between germline ends came to 7 bases. CDR3 in DNA: TGTGCCAGCAGCTTAAAGAGTCTGAACACTGAAGCTTTCTTT. It encodes CASSLKSLNTEAFF. Filled out from reference TRBV7-9 and TRBJ1-1, the complete variable domain reads DTGVSQNPRHKITKRGQNVTFRCDPISEHNRLYWYRQTLGQGPEFLTYFQNEAQLEKSRLLSDRFSAERPKGSFSTLEIQRTEQGDSAMYLCASSLKSLNTEAFFGQGTRLTVV.